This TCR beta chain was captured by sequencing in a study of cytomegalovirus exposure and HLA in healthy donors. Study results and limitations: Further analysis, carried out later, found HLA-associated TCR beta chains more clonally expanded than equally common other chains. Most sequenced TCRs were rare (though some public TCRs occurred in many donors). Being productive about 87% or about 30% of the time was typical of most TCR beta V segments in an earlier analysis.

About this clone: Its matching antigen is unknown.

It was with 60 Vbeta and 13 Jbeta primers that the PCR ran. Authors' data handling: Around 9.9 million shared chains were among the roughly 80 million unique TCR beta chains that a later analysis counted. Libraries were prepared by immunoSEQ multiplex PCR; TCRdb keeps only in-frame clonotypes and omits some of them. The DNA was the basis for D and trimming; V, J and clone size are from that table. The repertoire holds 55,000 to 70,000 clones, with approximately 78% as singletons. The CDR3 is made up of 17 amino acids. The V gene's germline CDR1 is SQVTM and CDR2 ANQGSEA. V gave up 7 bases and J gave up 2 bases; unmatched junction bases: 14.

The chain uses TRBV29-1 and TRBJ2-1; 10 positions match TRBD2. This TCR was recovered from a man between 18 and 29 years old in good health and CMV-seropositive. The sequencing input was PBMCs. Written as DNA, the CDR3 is TGCAGCGCAGTCCCAACCACACTAGCGGGGACCTACAATGAGCAGTTCTTC. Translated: CSAVPTTLAGTYNEQFF.